Listed below are T cell receptor beta chains from one sample, sequenced in a study of T cell repertoires in cytomegalovirus infection. A single record per CDR3 protein comes from TCRdb applying MiXCR to the reads. The sample records about 240,000 distinct CDR3 sequences, 6.5% being singletons. The sequenced material came from PBMCs. These receptors were collected from a human donor in good health (CMV status not recorded). Some clones in this sample may be carry-over from other donors' samples. CDR3s include the opening cysteine and the closing phenylalanine or tryptophan. A D gene is named only where the DNA matches it firmly. Some rows mark clone size as missing; the rest say once, few, many or name a class of expanded clone.

J gene | D gene | clone size | V gene | CDR3 protein | CDR3 DNA
TRBJ1-1 | NA | many | TRBV28 | CASSVPTEAFF | TGTGCCAGCAGCGTCCCCACTGAAGCTTTCTTT
TRBJ2-7 | NA | many | TRBV28 | CASSFPVSSYEQYF | TGTGCCAGCAGTTTTCCTGTTAGCTCCTACGAGCAGTACTTC
TRBJ1-2 | NA | many | TRBV12-3/TRBV12-4 | CASSSGTDGYTF | TGTGCCAGCAGCTCCGGGACGGATGGCTACACCTTC
TRBJ2-1 | NA | many | TRBV19 | CASSKAVRPYNEQFF | TGTGCCAGTAGTAAGGCCGTCCGTCCCTACAATGAGCAGTTCTTC
TRBJ2-5 | NA | few | TRBV29-1 | CSVFTTGRQETQYF | TGCAGCGTTTTCACAACAGGGCGTCAAGAGACCCAGTACTTC
TRBJ2-5 | NA | many | TRBV10-3 | CAISAQKGQETQYF | TGTGCCATCAGTGCCCAAAAAGGACAAGAGACCCAGTACTTC
TRBJ1-5 | NA | few | TRBV20-1 | CSARSPTSEWGFSINSNQPQHF | TGCAGTGCTAGGAGTCCCACGTCGGAGTGGGGCTTTTCGATCAATAGCAATCAGCCCCAGCATTTT
TRBJ1-1 | TRBD1 | many | TRBV11-2 | CASSPTRDRGRRTEAFF | TGTGCCAGCAGCCCTACCCGGGACAGGGGTCGAAGGACTGAAGCTTTCTTT
TRBJ1-2 | NA | many | TRBV12-3/TRBV12-4 | CASSTLTDSNYGYTF | TGTGCCAGCAGTACCCTGACAGACTCAAACTATGGCTACACCTTC
TRBJ1-1 | NA | many | TRBV5-5 | CASSSSVNTEAFF | TGTGCCAGCAGCTCTTCCGTTAACACTGAAGCTTTCTTT
TRBJ2-7 | NA | many | TRBV6-5 | CASSYLRGSNEQYF | TGTGCCAGCAGTTACCTCCGAGGGAGCAACGAGCAGTACTTC
TRBJ1-1 | NA | many | TRBV20-1 | CRHGGGGPLMNTEAFF | TGCAGGCACGGAGGGGGGGGGCCCCTAATGAACACTGAAGCTTTCTTT
TRBJ2-7 | NA | many | TRBV7-2 | CASSHSYEQYF | TGTGCCAGCAGCCACTCCTACGAGCAGTACTTC
TRBJ2-3 | TRBD1 | NA | TRBV4-3 | CASSNTGTGSDTQYF | TGCGCCAGCAGTAATACCGGGACAGGGTCAGATACGCAGTATTTT
TRBJ2-3 | TRBD2 | many | TRBV20-1 | CSARGQRGGPDTQYF | TGCAGTGCTAGAGGCCAGCGGGGGGGCCCAGATACGCAGTATTTT
TRBJ1-5 | NA | many | TRBV3-1 | CASSQGQDQPQHF | TGTGCCAGCAGCCAGGGGCAAGATCAGCCCCAGCATTTT
TRBJ2-7 | TRBD1 | NA | TRBV20-1 | CSAGQGTAYEQYF | TGCAGTGCTGGACAGGGGACGGCCTACGAGCAGTACTTC
TRBJ2-7 | NA | many | TRBV7-2 | CASSFLQVPYEQYF | TGTGCCAGCAGCTTCTTACAGGTTCCCTACGAGCAGTACTTC
TRBJ2-3 | TRBD2 | NA | TRBV10-3 | CAIRASGEATDTQYF | TGTGCCATCAGGGCTAGCGGGGAAGCCACAGATACGCAGTATTTT
TRBJ2-1 | TRBD2 | many | TRBV29-1 | CTGYPSGAGEQFF | TGCACCGGGTATCCTAGCGGGGCGGGTGAGCAGTTCTTC
TRBJ1-1 | NA | many | TRBV7-2 | CASSFQGLGTEAFF | TGTGCCAGCAGCTTTCAGGGGCTGGGCACTGAAGCTTTCTTT
TRBJ2-4 | NA | many | TRBV7-6 | CASSLGAENIQYF | TGTGCCAGCAGCTTAGGAGCGGAAAACATTCAGTACTTC
TRBJ2-5 | TRBD1 | many | TRBV7-2 | CASSRGQGGETQYF | TGTGCCAGCAGCCGGGGACAGGGAGGGGAGACCCAGTACTTC
TRBJ1-2 | TRBD1 | NA | TRBV12-3/TRBV12-4 | CASTTGGGGKGSYGYTF | TGTGCCAGCACCACAGGGGGGGGGGGGAAGGGAAGCTATGGCTACACCTTC
TRBJ2-6 | NA | many | TRBV7-9 | CASSPHPTGRANVLTF | TGTGCCAGCAGCCCCCATCCGACGGGGCGGGCCAACGTCCTGACTTTC
TRBJ1-5 | NA | NA | TRBV6-2/TRBV6-3 | CASRPGPPPQPQHF | TGTGCCAGCAGACCGGGACCGCCGCCTCAGCCCCAGCATTTT
TRBJ2-7 | NA | many | TRBV9 | CASSVGTGVRGSTYEQYF | TGTGCCAGCAGCGTAGGAACAGGTGTTAGGGGTAGTACCTACGAGCAGTACTTC
TRBJ2-5 | NA | many | TRBV29-1 | CSVEPIGETQYF | TGCAGCGTTGAACCGATCGGGGAGACCCAGTACTTC
TRBJ1-4 | TRBD1 | many | TRBV20-1 | CSAGRGDEKLFF | TGCAGTGCTGGCAGGGGGGATGAAAAACTGTTTTTT
TRBJ1-3 | NA | many | TRBV2 | CASSDQGVEGNTIYF | TGTGCCAGCAGTGACCAGGGAGTGGAAGGAAACACCATATATTTT
TRBJ2-2 | TRBD1 | NA | TRBV2 | CASSGQPGQGWSGELFF | TGTGCCAGCAGTGGTCAACCGGGACAGGGGTGGTCCGGGGAGCTGTTTTTT
TRBJ2-3 | TRBD2 | many | TRBV7-2 | CASSLTGGLARTDTQYF | TGTGCCAGCAGCTTAACGGGGGGACTCGCACGCACAGATACGCAGTATTTT
TRBJ2-5 | TRBD2 | many | TRBV29-1 | CSVAGLAGGRETQYF | TGCAGCGTTGCAGGACTAGCGGGGGGGCGGGAGACCCAGTACTTC
TRBJ1-5 | NA | many | TRBV18 | CASSGFNQPQHF | TGTGCCAGCTCAGGTTTCAATCAGCCCCAGCATTTT
TRBJ2-3 | TRBD2 | many | TRBV7-2 | CASSLRGGSTDTQYF | TGTGCCAGCAGCTTGAGGGGAGGGAGCACAGATACGCAGTATTTT
TRBJ2-2 | NA | many | TRBV6-1 | CASSEALWGPNTGELFF | TGTGCCAGCAGTGAAGCCCTCTGGGGCCCAAACACCGGGGAGCTGTTTTTT
TRBJ2-5 | NA | many | TRBV5-6 | CASSLLVEETQYF | TGTGCCAGCAGCTTGTTAGTTGAGGAGACCCAGTACTTC
TRBJ1-1 | NA | many | TRBV5-6 | CASSLGGSTEAFF | TGTGCCAGCAGTTTAGGGGGGAGCACTGAAGCTTTCTTT
TRBJ2-7 | TRBD1 | few | TRBV20-1 | CSARVLDRGAPYEQYF | TGCAGTGCTAGGGTTTTGGACAGGGGGGCCCCCTACGAGCAGTACTTC
TRBJ1-4 | TRBD1 | many | TRBV20-1 | CSASRYRGLDEKLFF | TGCAGTGCTAGTCGCTACAGGGGGCTGGATGAAAAACTGTTTTTT
TRBJ1-2 | NA | many | TRBV7-2 | CASSLLDGRYGYTF | TGTGCCAGCAGCTTGTTGGACGGTCGATATGGCTACACCTTC
TRBJ2-6 | NA | NA | TRBV19 | CASLDGSSGANVLTF | TGTGCCAGTCTGGACGGCTCCTCTGGGGCCAACGTCCTGACTTTC
TRBJ1-2 | NA | many | TRBV6-2/TRBV6-3 | CASSATDPYGYTF | TGTGCCAGCAGCGCGACAGACCCCTATGGCTACACCTTC
TRBJ1-1 | TRBD1 | many | TRBV7-2 | CAAGRGPDTEAFF | TGTGCCGCAGGCAGGGGGCCCGACACTGAAGCTTTCTTT
TRBJ2-7 | TRBD2 | NA | TRBV18 | CASSPPRLAGGLHEQYF | TGTGCCAGCTCACCACCGCGACTAGCGGGGGGCCTCCACGAGCAGTACTTC
TRBJ2-1 | NA | many | TRBV19 | CASTRDSNEQFF | TGTGCCAGTACCCGGGACTCCAATGAGCAGTTCTTC
TRBJ1-4 | NA | NA | TRBV19 | CATGRGEKLFF | TGTGCCACGGGGCGCGGAGAAAAACTGTTTTTT
TRBJ2-6 | NA | many | TRBV18 | CASSPQVPTSGANVLTF | TGTGCCAGCTCACCACAGGTTCCCACCTCTGGGGCCAACGTCCTGACTTTC
TRBJ2-3 | TRBD2 | NA | TRBV12-3/TRBV12-4 | CTSGSGGAAADTQYF | TGCACCAGTGGTAGCGGGGGGGCGGCGGCAGATACGCAGTATTTT
TRBJ2-7 | TRBD1 | NA | TRBV11-2 | CASSPEGQTSYEQYF | TGTGCCAGCAGCCCCGAGGGACAGACGAGCTACGAGCAGTACTTC
TRBJ1-2 | NA | many | TRBV7-2 | CASSLDRMGGYTF | TGTGCCAGCAGCTTAGACAGGATGGGTGGCTACACCTTC
TRBJ2-7 | TRBD1 | many | TRBV6-2/TRBV6-3 | CASSKGQTANEQYF | TGTGCCAGCAGTAAGGGACAGACAGCCAACGAGCAGTACTTC
TRBJ2-1 | TRBD1 | many | TRBV11-3 | CASSLRGQGYNEQFF | TGTGCCAGCAGTCTTAGGGGACAGGGGTACAATGAGCAGTTCTTC
TRBJ1-1 | NA | many | TRBV4-3 | CASSQDNAALNTEAFF | TGCGCCAGCAGCCAAGATAATGCAGCGTTGAACACTGAAGCTTTCTTT
TRBJ1-1 | NA | many | TRBV6-2/TRBV6-3 | CASSRGEGTEAFF | TGTGCCAGCAGTAGGGGCGAGGGAACTGAAGCTTTCTTT
TRBJ2-1 | TRBD2 | many | TRBV6-5 | CASSYSVAGGRFF | TGTGCCAGCAGTTACTCCGTGGCGGGGGGGCGTTTCTTC
TRBJ2-1 | NA | few | TRBV25-1 | CASSVLALEEQFF | TGTGCCAGCAGTGTTCTAGCTCTCGAGGAGCAGTTCTTC
TRBJ1-2 | NA | many | TRBV7-2 | CASSPDHGFGYTF | TGTGCCAGCAGCCCAGATCACGGGTTCGGCTACACCTTC
TRBJ2-5 | NA | many | TRBV23-1 | CASSQPTGVFQETQYF | TGCGCCAGCAGTCAACCGACAGGAGTATTCCAAGAGACCCAGTACTTC